This T cell receptor (beta chain) appears in the sequencing data of a study of T cells in Graves' hyperthyroidism and ophthalmopathy. This clonotype was recorded at least ten times. Its antigen is unknown. The CDR3 is 15 residues long. The ends were cut back, 2 bases at V and 2 bases at J, with 9 bases in the middle. Disease duration under 2 months; hyperthyroidism patients were aged 18 to 65. Diagnostic decisions used clinical symptoms, serum thyroxine and TRAb, thyroid ultrasound and orbital computed tomography. This sample holds PBMCs from approximately 9 ml fresh peripheral blood. General study results and limits: In blood, most of the thyroid clonotypes expanded above 0.001 were also present.

Amplified regions were TCR beta CDR3 sequences from RNA transcripts. The TCR CDR3 was amplified in a first-round RT-PCR using the HTBI primer set. TCRdb re-called the multiplex PCR reads with MiXCR, one entry per CDR3 protein. In the table there are hundreds of thousands of distinct CDR3 sequences, roughly 37% of which are singletons. The origin of this receptor is a man between 18 and 35 years old with Graves' hyperthyroidism. Sequencing was performed on blood. V usage is TRBV12-3 or TRBV12-4 and J usage is TRBJ2-2; the D gene is possibly TRBD1 (5 bases). CDR3 region: CASSLRTTNTGELFF. The CDR3 nucleotides are TGTGCCAGCAGTTTACGGACAACCAACACCGGGGAGCTGTTTTTT.